The 19 T cell receptor beta chains in this list originate from one sample, sequenced in a study of shared clonotypes between healthy human individuals. Data came from immunoSEQ multiplex PCR; TCRdb stores just in-frame clones and leaves some out. The table records about half a million clones, less than 80% of them present only once. The source material was PBMCs. These receptors all come from a woman aged 40 to 50 in good health. Some clones in this sample may be carry-over from other donors' samples.

This rearrangement joins TRBV15 to TRBJ2-5, with 10 bases that match TRBD1. With V trimmed by 4 bases and J by 7 bases, 6 bases remained unmatched. The CDR3 has 14 residues. Germline loops: CDR1 LNHNV, CDR2 YYDKDF (reference sequence). CDR3 region: CATSMDRGRVTQYF. CDR3 nucleotides: TGTGCCACCAGCATGGACAGGGGGAGGGTGACCCAGTACTTC.

The chain recombines TRBV11-2 with TRBJ2-7, with D possibly matching TRBD2 (6 bases). The CDR3 spans 15 residues. V gave up 5 bases and J gave up 2 bases, with 16 bases separating them. CDR1 and CDR2 from the germline V gene are SGHAT and FQNNGV. The CDR3 loop reads CASSPIVAAPYEQYF. In nucleotides, the CDR3 is TGTGCCAGCAGCCCAATAGTAGCGGCGCCCTACGAGCAGTACTTC.

V gene TRBV10-3 combines with J gene TRBJ1-2; D remains unclear. The CDR3 runs 12 residues. Trimming took off 4 bases at V and 8 bases at J, with 11 bases between the two ends. The germline CDR1 and CDR2 sequences are ENHRY and SYGVKD. This CDR3 is CAISVNVEGYTF. CDR3 DNA sequence: TGTGCCATCAGTGTGAACGTCGAGGGCTACACCTTC.

Ten or more counts support this clone. CDR3 bases: TGTGCCAGCAGCGCGGGACTACGGTACGAGCAGTACTTC. Encoded protein: CASSAGLRYEQYF. The chain recombines TRBV5-6 with TRBJ2-7, with 7 bases that match TRBD2. Germline V gene sequence: CDR1 SGHDT, CDR2 YYEEEE. The V and J ends lost 4 bases and 4 bases, in that order; junction bases with no gene match: 5. The CDR3 runs 13 residues.

The V call is TRBV11-3, the J call TRBJ2-1; possibly TRBD1 for D (5 bases). V lost 5 bases, J lost 8 bases, and 10 bases lay in between. CDR3 length: 12 amino acids. The germline V gene encodes CDR1 SGHNT and CDR2 YENEEA. The chain's CDR3 is CASSMNRHEQFF. As DNA, the CDR3 is TGTGCCAGCAGCATGAACAGGCATGAGCAGTTCTTC.

This chain's CDR3 is CASSQDTGGSITDTQYF. In nucleotides, the CDR3 is TGCGCCAGCAGCCAAGATACAGGGGGGTCTATCACAGATACGCAGTATTTT. The chain uses TRBV4-3 and TRBJ2-3, with 8 bases aligning to TRBD1. This CDR3 has 17 amino acids. Trimming cost V 0 bases and J 2 bases; bases outside gene matches: 7. The V gene's germline CDR1 is LGHNA and CDR2 YSLEER.

The rearrangement joins TRBV15 to TRBJ2-5, with a weak D call TRBD2 (5 bases). Germline loops: CDR1 LNHNV, CDR2 YYDKDF (reference sequence). This CDR3 spans 14 amino acids. Trimming took 5 bases from V and 1 from J, leaving 11 bases between them. CDR3 residues: CATSLTGFQETQYF. The CDR3 nucleotides are TGTGCCACCAGCCTTACGGGATTCCAAGAGACCCAGTACTTC.

The chain carries TRBV7-3 and TRBJ2-1; D might be TRBD1 (5 bases). The germline V gene encodes CDR1 SGHTA and CDR2 FQGTGA. Trimming shortened V by 5 bases and J by 9 bases, and 20 bases separated the two germline ends. The CDR3 is 15 amino acids. The CDR3 DNA sequence: TGTGCCAGCAGCCCCGGACAAAACATATGGAGTGAGCAGTTCTTC. Translated: CASSPGQNIWSEQFF.

The chain links TRBV11-3 to TRBJ2-3, with D perhaps assigned TRBD1 or TRBD2 (5 bases each). The CDR3 is 14 residues long. Germline-derived CDR1 and CDR2 are SGHNT and YENEEA. Trimming stripped 6 bases from V and 0 bases from J, with 10 bases between. CDR3 DNA sequence: TGTGCCAGCAGGAGTAGGGACAGCACAGATACGCAGTATTTT. The encoded protein is CASRSRDSTDTQYF.

This clone was counted only a few times. J is TRBJ1-1 and V is TRBV19; a weak D match, TRBD1 (6 bases). The CDR3 has 15 residues. Germline V lookup: CDR1 LNHDA, CDR2 SQIVND (reference sequence). Trimming removed 6 bases at V and 0 bases at J, with 14 bases between. CDR3 loop: CASSTGLQVNTEAFF. In DNA, the CDR3 is TGTGCCAGTAGCACAGGGTTACAGGTGAACACTGAAGCTTTCTTT.

The chain employs TRBV9 and TRBJ1-4, with 7 positions matching TRBD1. With V trimmed by 6 bases and J by 7 bases, 15 bases remained unmatched. Germline CDR1 SGDLS, CDR2 YYNGEE. The CDR3 is 16 amino acids. CDR3 bases: TGTGCCAGCAACCCAACGGGAGGGGGCCGGGGTGAAAAACTGTTTTTT. Protein product: CASNPTGGGRGEKLFF.

This clone was seen once. V is TRBV10-3 and J is TRBJ2-2; 8 nucleotides agree with TRBD2. Germline-derived CDR1 and CDR2 are ENHRY and SYGVKD. Trimming took 7 bases from V and 3 from J; bases not matched to a gene: 10. The CDR3 covers 16 residues. This CDR3 reads CAITRDPGGDTGELFF. DNA for the CDR3: TGTGCCATCACCAGGGACCCCGGGGGGGACACCGGGGAGCTGTTTTTT.

This clone was picked up a small number of times. The V gene is TRBV4-2, the J gene TRBJ1-2; TRBD1 is a possible D gene (5 bases). Deletions cut 4 bases from V and 5 bases from J, with 14 bases between. Germline V gene sequence: CDR1 LGHNA, CDR2 YNFKEQ. The CDR3 covers 14 residues. The CDR3 spells CASSRPGETYGYTF. Here the CDR3 DNA reads TGTGCCAGCAGCCGCCCGGGGGAAACTTATGGCTACACCTTC.

The sample holds a few counts of this clone. This chain joins TRBV12-1 and TRBJ2-3; the table assigns TRBD1, which was not confirmed against the DNA. TRBV12-1 has pseudogene status. CDR3 length: 16 residues. The CDR3 nucleotides read TGTGCCAGCAGCACCCCCAAGGGGGCTTCACAAGATACGCAGTATTTT. This sequence encodes CASSTPKGASQDTQYF.

The chain uses TRBV18 and TRBJ2-1; a possible D gene is TRBD2 (5 bases). CDR1 is KGHSH and CDR2 is LQKENI in the germline V gene. The V end lost 1 base, the J end lost 6 bases, and 13 bases lay between the germline ends. The CDR3 loop spans 15 amino acids. The CDR3 here is CASSPLSVGGNEQFF. CDR3 nucleotides: TGTGCCAGCTCACCACTATCAGTAGGAGGCAATGAGCAGTTCTTC.

There are a few counts of this clone. The chain combines TRBV2 with TRBJ1-4; D gene unclear. CDR1 is SNHLY and CDR2 is FYNNEI in the germline V gene. The CDR3 is 11 residues long. Trimming shortened V by 2 bases and J by 8 bases, and 3 bases separated the two germline ends. DNA of the CDR3: TGTGCCAGCAGTGAATTAGAAAAACTGTTTTTT. Its translation is CASSELEKLFF.

This chain uses TRBV29-1 with TRBJ1-1; no reliable D call. CDR3 length: 12 residues. Per germline, CDR1 SQVTM and CDR2 ANQGSEA. Trimming pared 5 bases from V and 2 bases from J, leaving 9 bases between. The CDR3 DNA sequence: TGCAGCGTTATCGAGTTAAACACTGAAGCTTTCTTT. It yields the protein CSVIELNTEAFF.

The chain is built from TRBV7-2 and TRBJ2-6, with D hard to call. Germline CDR1 and CDR2: SGHTA and FQGNSA. The CDR3 spans 15 residues. The V gene lost 3 bases and the J gene lost 2 bases, with 8 bases spanning the gap. DNA for the CDR3: TGTGCCAGCAGCTTTGGTAGGACTGGGGCCAACGTCCTGACTTTC. It encodes CASSFGRTGANVLTF.

V gene TRBV7-9 combines with J gene TRBJ2-7, with D possibly matching TRBD1 (5 bases). CDR1 and CDR2 (germline): SEHNR, FQNEAQ (reference sequence). Trimming pared 5 bases from V and 5 bases from J, leaving 22 bases between. This CDR3 comprises 16 residues. Written as DNA, the CDR3 is TGTGCCAGCAGCCTATCCTCAGGGCCTCTTAGGGACGAGCAGTACTTC. Its translation is CASSLSSGPLRDEQYF.